The clone carrying this TCR beta chain was observed at least ten times. Antigen: not known. The data belong to a study of human T cells and chemical hapten exposure. At the level of the study: The study patch tested 0.01% DPC on the upper back and read results at 6 days. General observations from the study: Patch test score showed a positive correlation with PT1 expanded TCR counts.

TCRdb independently ran MiXCR on the RACE reads; one entry per CDR3 protein. The sample records under 450,000 distinct CDR3 sequences, around 6% being singletons. This CDR3 is 13 amino acids long. Trimming cost V 3 bases and J 4 bases, with 9 bases left between them. Specified time point: patch test 2, 6 weeks after DPC sensitization. Treatment meaning: therapeutic diphenylcyclopropenone sensitization with weekly scalp DPC. Blood draws came first, before each patch test. Source: whole blood, taken in connection with sensitization to the hapten diphenylcyclopropenone (DPC). The V gene is TRBV12-3 or TRBV12-4, the J gene TRBJ1-1; D unclear. This clonotype was sampled from a woman between 18 and 29 years old with alopecia areata. Some clones in this sample may be carry-over from other donors' samples. CDR3 in DNA: TGTGCCAGCAGTTTTGGAGGGAGCACTGAAGCTTTCTTT. The encoded protein is CASSFGGSTEAFF.